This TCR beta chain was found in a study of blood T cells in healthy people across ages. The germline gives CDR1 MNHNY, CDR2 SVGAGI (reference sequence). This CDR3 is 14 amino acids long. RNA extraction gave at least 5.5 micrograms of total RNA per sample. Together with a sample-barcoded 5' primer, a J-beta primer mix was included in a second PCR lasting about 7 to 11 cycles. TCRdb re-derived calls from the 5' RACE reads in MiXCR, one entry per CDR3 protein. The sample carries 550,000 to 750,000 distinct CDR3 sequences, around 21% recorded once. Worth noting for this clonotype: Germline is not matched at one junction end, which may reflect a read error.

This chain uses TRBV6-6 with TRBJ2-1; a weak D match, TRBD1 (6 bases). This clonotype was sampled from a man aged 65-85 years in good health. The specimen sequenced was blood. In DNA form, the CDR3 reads TGTGCCAGTAGTTATTCCTCAGGGGCCCTTGAGCAGTTCTTC. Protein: CASSYSSGALEQFF.